Below, one T cell receptor beta chain is given with its context. The repertoire was sequenced with immunoSEQ multiplex PCR; TCRdb's copy has only in-frame clones and lacks some. The table has around 110,000 clones, roughly 87% seen once. The data stem from a study of T cell responses to AZD1222 COVID-19 vaccine. The length of the CDR3 is 12 residues. Germline CDR1 and CDR2: SEHNR and FQNEAQ (reference sequence). V was shortened by 5 bases and J by 5 bases, with 10 bases between the two germline ends. The sequence was collected from an adult in good health. The V gene is TRBV7-9, the J gene TRBJ2-7; D gene unclear. Sequenced material: peripheral blood, taken on day 0 of AZD1222 vaccination. The CDR3 is CASSPTSDEQYF. The DNA for the CDR3 is TGTGCCAGCAGCCCTACCTCGGACGAGCAGTACTTC. Variable domain in full (rest from reference TRBV7-9 and TRBJ2-7): DTGVSQNPRHKITKRGQNVTFRCDPISEHNRLYWYRQTLGQGPEFLTYFQNEAQLEKSRLLSDRFSAERPKGSFSTLEIQRTEQGDSAMYLCASSPTSDEQYFGPGTRLTVT.